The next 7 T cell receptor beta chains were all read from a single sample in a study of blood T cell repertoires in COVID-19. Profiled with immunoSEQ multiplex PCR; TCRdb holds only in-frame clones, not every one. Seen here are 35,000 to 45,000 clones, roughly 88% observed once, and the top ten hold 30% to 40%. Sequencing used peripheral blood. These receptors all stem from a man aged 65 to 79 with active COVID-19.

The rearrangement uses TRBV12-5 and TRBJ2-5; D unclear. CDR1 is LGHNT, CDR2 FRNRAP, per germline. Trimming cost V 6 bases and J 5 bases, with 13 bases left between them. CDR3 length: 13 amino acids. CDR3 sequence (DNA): TGTGCTAGTGGCAAAGGTGTGCGGGAGACCCAGTACTTC. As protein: CASGKGVRETQYF.

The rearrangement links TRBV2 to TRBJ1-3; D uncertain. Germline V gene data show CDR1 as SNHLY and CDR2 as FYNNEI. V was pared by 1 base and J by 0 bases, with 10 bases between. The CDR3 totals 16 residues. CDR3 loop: CASSEGFGSSGNTIYF. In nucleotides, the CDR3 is TGTGCCAGCAGTGAAGGGTTTGGGAGCTCTGGAAACACCATATATTTT. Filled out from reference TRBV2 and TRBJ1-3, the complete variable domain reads EPEVTQTPSHQVTQMGQEVILRCVPISNHLYFYWYRQILGQKVEFLVSFYNNEISEKSEIFDDQFSVERPDGSNFTLKIRSTKLEDSAMYFCASSEGFGSSGNTIYFGEGSWLTVV.

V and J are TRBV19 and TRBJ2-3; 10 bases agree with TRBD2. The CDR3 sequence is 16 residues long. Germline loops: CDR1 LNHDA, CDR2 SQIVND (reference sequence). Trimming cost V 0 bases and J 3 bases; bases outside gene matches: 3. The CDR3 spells CASSIDTSGTTDTQYF. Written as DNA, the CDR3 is TGTGCCAGTAGTATAGATACTAGCGGGACTACAGATACGCAGTATTTT. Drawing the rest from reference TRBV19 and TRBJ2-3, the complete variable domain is DGGITQSPKYLFRKEGQNVTLSCEQNLNHDAMYWYRQDPGQGLRLIYYSQIVNDFQKGDIAEGYSVSREKKESFPLTVTSAQKNPTAFYLCASSIDTSGTTDTQYFGPGTRLTVL.

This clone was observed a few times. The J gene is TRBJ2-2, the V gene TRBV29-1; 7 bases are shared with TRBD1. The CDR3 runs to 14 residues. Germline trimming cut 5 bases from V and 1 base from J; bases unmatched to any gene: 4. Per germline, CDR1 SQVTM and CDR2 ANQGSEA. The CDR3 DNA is TGCAGCGTTAGACGGGACAGGAACACCGGGGAGCTGTTTTTT. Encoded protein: CSVRRDRNTGELFF.

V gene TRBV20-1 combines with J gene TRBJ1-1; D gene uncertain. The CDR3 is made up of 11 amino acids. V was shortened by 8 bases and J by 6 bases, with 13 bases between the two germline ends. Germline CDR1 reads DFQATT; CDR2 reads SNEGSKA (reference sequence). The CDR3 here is CSITVRPEAFF. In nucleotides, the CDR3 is TGCAGTATAACGGTGAGGCCTGAAGCTTTCTTT.

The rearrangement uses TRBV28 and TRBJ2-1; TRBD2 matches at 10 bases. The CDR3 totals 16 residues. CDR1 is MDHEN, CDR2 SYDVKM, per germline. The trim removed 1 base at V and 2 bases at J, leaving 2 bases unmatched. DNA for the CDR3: TGTGCCAGCAGTTTATTTACTAGCGGGACCTACAATGAGCAGTTCTTC. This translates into CASSLFTSGTYNEQFF.

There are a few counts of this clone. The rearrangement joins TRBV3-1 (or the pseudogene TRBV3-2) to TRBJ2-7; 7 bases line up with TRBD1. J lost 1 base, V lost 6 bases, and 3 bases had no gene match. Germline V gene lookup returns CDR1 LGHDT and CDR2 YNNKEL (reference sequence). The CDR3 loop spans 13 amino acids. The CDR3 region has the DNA TGTGCCAGCAGGATGACAGGGTCCTACGAGCAGTACTTC. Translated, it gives CASRMTGSYEQYF.